This TCR beta chain stems from a study of cytomegalovirus exposure and HLA in healthy donors. Overall study findings and caveats: A later examination showed that TCR association rates differed by HLA locus, with DRB1 most and HLA-C fewest. Previously analyzed data showed that most TCR beta V segments were productive at a frequency of about 90% or about 30%. Highly shared variants forming one cluster were likely a sequencing artifact.

With regard to this clone: What it recognizes is unknown.

Trimming took off 4 bases at V and 6 bases at J, with 10 bases between the two ends. CDR1 and CDR2 (germline): SGHVS, FQNEAQ. This CDR3 comprises 13 residues. The PCR had 60 Vbeta and 13 Jbeta primers. Data came from immunoSEQ multiplex PCR; TCRdb stores just in-frame clones and leaves some out. The repertoire holds about 120,000 clones, with approximately 81% as singletons. This rearrangement joins TRBV7-8 to TRBJ2-1; D ambiguous. This TCR came from a woman aged 40 to 50 in good health and CMV-seronegative. The sample taken for sequencing was PBMCs. The CDR3 bases are TGTGCCAGCAGCTCCGTAAGCCTCAATGAGCAGTTCTTC. Translated, it gives CASSSVSLNEQFF.